The 21 T cell receptor beta chains listed next were all sequenced from one sample in a study of blood T cell repertoires in COVID-19. TCRdb's table, derived via immunoSEQ multiplex PCR, lists solely in-frame clones and lacks some. The table records fewer than 90,000 clones, around nine tenths of them present only once. Sequenced input: peripheral blood. These receptors were taken from a man aged 50-60 years with active or convalescent COVID-19.

V and J are TRBV6-4 and TRBJ2-2; the match to TRBD1 covers 7 bases. V lost 6 bases and J lost 4; bases outside the gene matches: 5. CDR1 and CDR2 from the germline V gene are MRHNA and SNTAGT. The CDR3 loop spans 14 amino acids. CDR3 coding DNA: TGTGCCAGCAGGGGACAGACCTCCACCGGGGAGCTGTTTTTT. It codes for CASRGQTSTGELFF.

This clone appeared a single time. At one of its ends the junction is not consistent with the germline gene, which may arise from a read error. V and J are TRBV6-5 and TRBJ2-5; weak D call: TRBD2 (5 bases). This CDR3 comprises 14 residues. Germline CDR1 reads MNHEY; CDR2 reads SVGAGI. CDR3: CASSYSGIQEIQYF. The CDR3 nucleotides read TGTGCCAGCAGTTACTCCGGGATCCAAGAGATCCAGTACTTC.

The genes are TRBV7-9 and TRBJ2-7; D might be TRBD2 (6 bases). V lost 2 bases to trimming and J lost 3 bases, with 17 bases between them. Per the germline V gene, CDR1 is SEHNR and CDR2 is FQNEAQ (reference sequence). There are 16 residues in the CDR3. CDR3 sequence reads: CASSLQGGRPYYEQYF. CDR3 DNA: TGTGCCAGCAGCTTACAGGGAGGAAGGCCGTACTACGAGCAGTACTTC.

The rearrangement uses TRBV6-5 and TRBJ1-3; 10 bases agree with TRBD1. This CDR3 region has 15 residues. V lost 8 bases, J lost 0 bases, and 4 bases stayed unmatched. The germline CDR1 and CDR2 sequences are MNHEY and SVGAGI. CDR3 bases: TGTGCCAGCCGACAGGGGGCCTTCTCTGGAAACACCATATATTTT. This translates into CASRQGAFSGNTIYF.

V is TRBV11-2 and J is TRBJ1-5; TRBD1 agrees at 7 bases. This CDR3 is built from 14 residues. Germline loops: CDR1 SGHAT, CDR2 FQNNGV. V shed 2 bases and J 6 bases; nucleotides not matched to a gene: 4. CDR3 coding DNA: TGTGCCAGCAGCTTAACCGACAGGGCTCAGCCCCAGCATTTT. Encoded protein: CASSLTDRAQPQHF.

V gene TRBV30 combines with J gene TRBJ2-5; 7 bases agree with TRBD2. Looked up from germline, CDR1 is GTSNPN and CDR2 is SVGIG (reference sequence). V lost 3 bases, J lost 5 bases, and 9 bases stayed unmatched. This CDR3 region has 14 residues. The chain's CDR3 is CAWSGTRGGETQYF. The CDR3 nucleotides read TGTGCCTGGAGCGGAACGAGGGGAGGGGAGACCCAGTACTTC. The variable domain in full, completed from reference TRBV30 and TRBJ2-5, reads SQTIHQWPATLVQPVGSPLSLECTVEGTSNPNLYWYRQAAGRGLQLLFYSVGIGQISSEVPQNLSASRPQDRQFILSSKKLLLSDSGFYLCAWSGTRGGETQYFGPGTRLLVL.

This chain uses TRBV19 with TRBJ1-1; 7 nucleotides agree with TRBD1. CDR3 length: 14 amino acids. CDR1 is LNHDA, CDR2 SQIVND, per germline (reference sequence). V shed 4 bases, J shed 4 bases, and the junction held 6 bases outside the gene matches. CDR3 residues: CASSNHDRATEAFF. The CDR3 nucleotides are TGTGCCAGTAGTAACCACGACAGGGCCACTGAAGCTTTCTTT.

The V and J genes are TRBV15 and TRBJ1-1, with TRBD1 as a possible D gene (6 bases). With 0 bases removed from V and 8 bases from J, the gap between germline ends came to 10 bases. The CDR3 sequence is 13 residues long. Germline CDR1 is LNHNV and CDR2 is YYDKDF (reference sequence). The CDR3 loop is CATSRDSGTEAFF. CDR3 bases: TGTGCCACCAGCAGAGATAGCGGGACAGAAGCTTTCTTT.

This clone was counted a single time. The V gene is TRBV4-1, the J gene TRBJ2-7, with TRBD1 as a possible D gene (6 bases). CDR1 is MGHRA, CDR2 YSYEKL, per germline. V lost 0 bases, J lost 3 bases, and 12 bases lay in between. This CDR3 has 15 residues. As DNA, the CDR3 is TGCGCCAGCAGCCAAGACGCAGGGGTGGACTACGAGCAGTACGTC. Translated: CASSQDAGVDYEQYV.

This clone was detected a few times. This chain joins TRBV10-2 and TRBJ1-1; 10 nucleotides line up with TRBD1. There are 16 residues in the CDR3. V shed 6 bases and J 0 bases; nucleotides not matched to a gene: 7. Looked up from germline, CDR1 is WSHSY and CDR2 is SAAADI. In DNA, the CDR3 is TGCGCCAGCAGGAATGGGACAGGGGTTATGAACACTGAAGCTTTCTTT. Protein product: CASRNGTGVMNTEAFF.

The V call is TRBV7-9, the J call TRBJ1-4, with 8 bases fitting TRBD1. The germline gives CDR1 SEHNR, CDR2 FQNEAQ (reference sequence). The ends lost 5 bases at V and 5 bases at J; junction bases unmatched: 7. This CDR3 comprises 15 residues. CDR3 nucleotide sequence: TGTGCCAGCAGCCCGGACAGGGAATGGAATGAAAAACTGTTTTTT. Translation: CASSPDREWNEKLFF. Complete variable domain (other parts from reference TRBV7-9 and TRBJ1-4): DTGVSQNPRHKITKRGQNVTFRCDPISEHNRLYWYRQTLGQGPEFLTYFQNEAQLEKSRLLSDRFSAERPKGSFSTLEIQRTEQGDSAMYLCASSPDREWNEKLFFGSGTQLSVL.

V is TRBV7-2 and J is TRBJ2-7; the match to TRBD1 covers 10 bases. CDR3 size: 16 residues. V gave up 6 bases and J gave up 2 bases; unmatched junction bases: 10. Germline-derived CDR1 and CDR2 are SGHTA and FQGNSA. The CDR3 coding sequence is TGTGCCAGCAGGGGCGAGACAGGGGGCTTTACCTACGAGCAGTACTTC. Protein sequence: CASRGETGGFTYEQYF. The variable domain in full, completed from reference TRBV7-2 and TRBJ2-7, reads GAGVSQSPSNKVTEKGKDVELRCDPISGHTALYWYRQSLGQGLEFLIYFQGNSAPDKSGLPSDRFSAERTGGSVSTLTIQRTQQEDSAVYLCASRGETGGFTYEQYFGPGTRLTVT.

V is TRBV7-2 and J is TRBJ2-3; D call uncertain. Germline CDR1 and CDR2: SGHTA and FQGNSA. This CDR3 comprises 12 residues. Trimming removed 5 bases from V and 5 bases from J, with 8 bases in between. The CDR3 DNA reads as TGTGCCAGCAGCCTAGATCTAGATACGCAGTATTTT. Protein: CASSLDLDTQYF.

The chain couples TRBV7-2 to TRBJ2-2, with D possibly being TRBD2 (6 bases). There are 14 residues in the CDR3. CDR1 SGHTA and CDR2 FQGNSA come from the germline V gene. V was cut by 1 base and J by 5 bases, with 8 bases left in between. CDR3 protein: CASSLEEGTGELFF. DNA of the CDR3: TGTGCCAGCAGCTTAGAGGAGGGGACCGGGGAGCTGTTTTTT.

The CDR3 DNA sequence: TGTGCCAGTACCCCGCAGGGAGGGACCTTCAAACAGCCCCAGCATTTT. This encodes CASTPQGGTFKQPQHF. This chain joins TRBV19 and TRBJ1-5; D is possibly TRBD1 (5 bases). Germline V lookup: CDR1 LNHDA, CDR2 SQIVND (reference sequence). The CDR3 is made up of 16 amino acids. V lost 7 bases and J lost 7, with 23 bases in between.

V gene TRBV7-2 combines with J gene TRBJ1-5; unclear D gene. Germline lookup yields CDR1 SGHTA and CDR2 FQGNSA. This CDR3 is built from 13 residues. Trimming removed 3 bases from V and 4 bases from J, with 7 bases in between. CDR3 region: CASSLSENQPQHF. The CDR3 coding sequence is TGTGCCAGCAGCTTGAGCGAGAATCAGCCCCAGCATTTT.

In this sample, this clone turned up a few times. The rearrangement links TRBV4-1 to TRBJ2-7; TRBD1 might be the D (5 bases). Deletions cut 1 base from V and 4 bases from J, with 14 bases between. This CDR3 spans 15 amino acids. From germline, CDR1 is MGHRA and CDR2 YSYEKL. The CDR3 region has the DNA TGCGCCAGCAGCCAAGTGCGGCCAGGGTTGTACGAGCAGTACTTC. As protein: CASSQVRPGLYEQYF.

The chain couples TRBV3-1 (or the pseudogene TRBV3-2) to TRBJ1-4, with 9 bases aligning to TRBD1. Looked up from germline, CDR1 is LGHDT and CDR2 is YNNKEL (reference sequence). The V gene end was trimmed by 0 bases and the J gene end by 7 bases; junction bases not matched to a gene: 9. The CDR3 runs 17 residues. CDR3 residues: CASSQDLPGQGGEKLFF. The CDR3 DNA reads as TGTGCCAGCAGCCAAGATCTGCCGGGACAGGGCGGTGAAAAACTGTTTTTT.

This clone was recorded once. The chain recombines TRBV7-8 with TRBJ1-6; 8 bases agree with TRBD1. Germline loops: CDR1 SGHVS, CDR2 FQNEAQ. V shed 4 bases and J 4 bases; nucleotides not matched to a gene: 3. The CDR3 extends over 15 amino acids. In DNA form, the CDR3 reads TGTGCCAGCAGCTCGGGACAGGAGTATAATTCACCCCTCCACTTT. It encodes CASSSGQEYNSPLHF.

V gene TRBV7-8 combines with J gene TRBJ2-2; 12 positions agree with TRBD2. Germline CDR1 reads SGHVS; CDR2 reads FQNEAQ. This CDR3 is built from 16 residues. The V segment lost 6 bases and the J segment 3 bases; nucleotides outside the gene matches: 5. CDR3 region: CASRPSSGGDTGELFF. As DNA, the CDR3 is TGTGCCAGCAGACCTTCTAGCGGGGGGGACACCGGGGAGCTGTTTTTT.

This clone has just one count. The rearrangement links TRBV25-1 to TRBJ2-3; D is possibly TRBD2 (6 bases). The CDR3 contains 14 residues. Trimming stripped 3 bases from V and 1 base from J, with 8 bases between. Germline CDR1 and CDR2: MGHDK and SYGVNS. The CDR3 DNA reads TGTGCCAGCAGTGAGGAGGGGCGCACAGATACGCAGTATTTT. This gives the protein CASSEEGRTDTQYF.